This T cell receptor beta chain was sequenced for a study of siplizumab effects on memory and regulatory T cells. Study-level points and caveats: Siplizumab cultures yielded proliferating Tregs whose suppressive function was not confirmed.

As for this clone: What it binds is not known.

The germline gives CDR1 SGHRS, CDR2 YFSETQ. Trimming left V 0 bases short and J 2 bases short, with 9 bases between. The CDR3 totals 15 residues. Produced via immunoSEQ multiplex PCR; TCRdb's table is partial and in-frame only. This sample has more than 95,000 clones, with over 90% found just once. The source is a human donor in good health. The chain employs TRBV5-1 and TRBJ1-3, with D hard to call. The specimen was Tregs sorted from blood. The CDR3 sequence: CASSLDPGTGNTIYF. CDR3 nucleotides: TGCGCCAGCAGCTTGGATCCAGGAACTGGAAACACCATATATTTT.